The TCR beta chain under discussion was sequenced for a study of cytomegalovirus exposure and HLA in healthy donors (dated by TCRdb to between 2016 and 2019). Some background on the complete study: An earlier analysis of 587 of the donors reported about 260 Gb of sequence data and around 120 million unique TCR beta sequences obtained from roughly 180 million T cells. In a later genetic analysis, genome-wide SNP genotypes for about three fifths of the roughly 670 donors were used, and that subset was treated as a discovery cohort. Donor age, sex, ethnicity and CMV serostatus were collected together with the repertoire data. To predict cytomegalovirus infection status, the study brought together high-throughput TCR immunosequencing, statistical association of individual TCRs with disease status, and machine learning. All discovery cohort repertoires had been generated using a single sequencing platform. The study aimed to test whether cataloging public T cell receptors could reveal signatures of past pathogen exposure. To study patterns of TCR occurrence, a later analysis re-analyzed previously published TCR beta repertoires from 550 to 800 donors and added high-resolution HLA genotyping. Several DR-DQ haplotypes were handled as single units for association and clustering, since linkage in the cohort was strong. HLA typing covered class I and class II loci at four-digit resolution. About 300 gigabases of sequencing data and around 90 million unique TCR sequences made up an early release that covered approximately 700 HLA-typed donors. Along with the roughly 700-subject first cohort, a separate validation cohort of over 90 different subjects was used. The number of typed donors differed by locus: 629-630 for A, B, C, DRB1 and DQB1; approximately 520 for DQA1; approximately 610 for DPA1; and roughly 450 for DPB1. Rather than using new phenotypic data, the later analysis identified candidate immune exposures from TCR beta sequences and from how often those sequences occurred across donors. The T cell repertoires of under 700 subjects were profiled by immunosequencing and related to cytomegalovirus serostatus. Among around 400 genotyped donors of the cohort, an average of approximately 240,000 unique TCR beta nucleotide sequences were sequenced per donor, roughly a sixth of them non-productive. The genetic ancestry cluster associated with self-reported Caucasian donors included around 76% of the 398 genotyped donors. In an earlier analysis of roughly 540 of the donors, high-throughput TCR beta sequencing was used to judge whether each TCR beta V gene segment behaved as functional or pseudogenic.

Overall study outcomes, separate from this receptor: Some IMGT-functional V segments, including TRBV6-2 and TRBV6-3, could not be distinguished by the 87-base-pair reads and were therefore excluded. Because HLA typing was unavailable for some donors at each locus, only the typed subset was used in association tests. A few of the identified cytomegalovirus-associated TCR beta chains were confirmed in vitro to be specific for cytomegalovirus antigens. The study listed over 150 TCR beta chains as associated with cytomegalovirus. In an earlier analysis of 450 to 750 of the donors, most TCR beta V segments appeared in productive rearrangements about 90% or about 30% of the time, broadly matching IMGT annotations. A later analysis found that TCR association rates varied across HLA loci, with DRB1 alleles showing the most associated TCRs and HLA-C alleles the fewest. For the cohort, immune exposure information was limited to CMV serostatus. Specific HLA alleles were associated with 16,951 TCR beta sequences at a false discovery rate of 0.05 in a later analysis. Because counts were too low, approximately 18 rarely observed V segments, including chromosome 9 orphons, were excluded from the earlier analysis of 587 of the donors. Presence/absence analyses assumed roughly uniform sequencing depth across donors, an assumption that may not hold. A later genetic analysis reported fewer N-insertions in productive TCRs among donors in an Asian-associated ancestry cluster than the approximately 700-donor mean. Most TCR sequences were observed very rarely across donors, whereas some public TCRs were present in many individuals. Assigning TCR associations to individual alleles was difficult when HLA alleles, especially DR and DQ, strongly co-occurred. According to a later analysis, parvovirus B19, influenza, CMV and Epstein-Barr virus appeared linked to several top co-occurrence clusters. V-gene and J-gene trimming of TCR beta chains was associated with a missense DCLRE1C variant in a later genetic analysis, and the association was replicated in an independent cohort. A further reported finding was that TCR beta sequences accurately predicted the HLA-A and HLA-B alleles for most subjects in the first cohort. Most CMV-associated TCR beta chains appeared to be HLA-restricted in a later analysis, and the HLA associations seemed to be driven largely by CMV exposure. A cluster of highly shared sequence variants was judged likely to be a technical artifact of the sequencing pipeline. The authors suggested that the approach could potentially be generalized to other disease states and immunological phenotypes. Linkage disequilibrium might explain the correlated functional status among segregating V segments, but an unknown experimental factor could not be excluded. In a later analysis, HLA-associated TCR beta chains were found to be more clonally expanded and to have lower generation probabilities than equally common non-associated chains. In both the original and validation cohorts, the classifier was reported to diagnose cytomegalovirus status with high specificity and sensitivity. This cohort had only TCR beta chains sequenced, and the lack of alpha or paired-chain data limited which features could be detected.

The library was prepared using the immunoSEQ multiplex PCR assay. For the multiplex PCR, a mixture combining 60 forward primers for TCR Vbeta segments and 13 reverse primers for TCR Jbeta segments was used. A multiplex PCR assay on genomic DNA amplified the CDR3 region of rearranged TCR beta genes. Amplified TCR beta libraries were sequenced as 87-base-pair reads on the Illumina HiSeq System. Processing in the source paper ran as follows. A later analysis tallied roughly 80 million unique TCR beta chains across the 700 or so repertoires, and some 10 million of those chains were shared by two or more donors. Raw reads were error-corrected and collapsed into unique sequences with a nearest-neighbor algorithm that merged closely related sequences to remove PCR and sequencing errors. CDR3 sequences were aligned to IMGT reference sequences to assign V, D and J gene segments. Each retained sequence needed at least a six-nucleotide match to both a V gene segment and a J gene segment. Rearrangements were classified as productive when the CDR3 lacked stop codons and remained in frame with V and J, and all other rearrangements were classified as non-productive. Following IMGT convention, CDR3 was defined as the stretch from the second conserved V-encoded cysteine to the conserved J-encoded phenylalanine. The earlier analysis of about 640 of the donors excluded any sequence lacking an unambiguous match to a single V gene segment. An earlier analysis of fewer than 750 of the donors called V segments functional above 56.7% productive rearrangements and segregating when the between-donor standard deviation exceeded 5%. A statistical classification framework was built for diagnosing cytomegalovirus status from the catalog of TCR beta chain sequences. A later analysis assigned V and J genes by comparing TCR nucleotide sequences with IMGT/GENE-DB human TR gene sequences. The TCRdist pipeline was used in a later analysis to assign CDR3 sequences and most-parsimonious VDJ recombination scenarios. A later analysis defined each TCR beta chain by its CDR3 amino acid sequence plus V-gene family, and excluded reads lacking a unique V-gene family. To address suspected cross-contamination and a sequencing artifact, a later analysis removed approximately 600 highly shared, low-generation-probability nucleotide sequences. For each public chain, a later analysis derived a clonal expansion index from normalized ranks of inferred template counts within each repertoire. Generation probabilities in a later analysis came from a VDJ recombination model fitted to out-of-frame rearrangements, and those results were checked against IGoR. In a later analysis, TCR-TCR, TCR-HLA and TCR-CMV co-occurrence was scored with hypergeometric tests, and a repertoire-size bias correction was applied to TCR pairs. A later analysis estimated false discovery rates by permuting HLA or CMV assignments 20 times. A later analysis grouped co-occurring TCRs with DBSCAN, adding TCRdist sequence similarity when clustering within HLA-allele-positive subsets. Co-occurrence clustering excluded repertoires with fewer than 30,000 or more than 120,000 public chains, plus five with anomalous nucleotide sharing. TCRdb stores this immuneACCESS table with in-frame sequences only. Part of the clones is absent; in the studies checked, under half of the shortfall reflects unresolved V genes, and no reason is known for the rest. V, J and clone size were drawn from that table, and D and trimming were deduced from the DNA. This sample comprises about 120,000 clones, about 80% of them detected only once. Of the sample, approximately 10% is held by the ten largest clones.

Worth noting for this clone: Its antigen is not yet known. Base quality data are lacking; no much larger clone is found one base away.

The cohort comprised approximately 700 healthy bone marrow donors. All cohort members were sampled while nominally healthy, although unrecorded immune exposures were likely present. The donor tested CMV seropositive and was one of the 289 seropositive cohort members. A peripheral blood sample was collected from each donor, and TCR beta sequencing was performed on peripheral blood mononuclear cells. The Qiagen DNeasy Blood Extraction Kit was used to extract genomic DNA from the blood cell samples. Per the germline V gene, MNHNS is the CDR1 and SASEGT is the CDR2. V gives up 7 bases and J gives up 4 bases, and the segment between their germline ends measures 11 bases. Including cysteine and phenylalanine, the CDR3 has 13 amino acids. Just the 39-base CDR3 DNA is kept, in frame starting at base 1.

Sequenced sample: PBMCs. The rearrangement combines TRBV6-1 with TRBJ1-3; no D gene call is confident. The source is a man aged 25-45 years in good health and CMV-seropositive. The CDR3 protein is CASNYPVGNTIYF. The DNA sequence follows: TGTGCCAGCAACTACCCGGTCGGAAACACCATATATTTT.